This T cell receptor beta chain was identified in a study of T cell responses to AZD1222 COVID-19 vaccine. Overall study: Samples with a second dose at about 4 or about 12 weeks were pooled together.

Study-wide results and limits: Among vaccine-associated CD4 TCRs, coverage spanned spike, with dominance at 160-218 and 743-854. Targeting of unmutated variant regions was reportedly seen in nearly half of spike-specific TCRs.

Comment on this clone: Its antigen is currently unknown.

The method was immunoSEQ multiplex PCR; TCRdb's version includes in-frame clones alone and lacks a portion of them. This table holds over 110,000 clones, 85% to 95% found once. The TCR was taken from an adult in good health. This sample comprised peripheral blood, obtained on day 0 of AZD1222 vaccination.

The CDR3 reads CATRGRPTGGLGEAFF. The CDR3 nucleotides are TGTGCCACCCGAGGGAGACCGACAGGGGGCCTGGGTGAAGCTTTCTTT. This sequence joins TRBV5-4 and TRBJ1-1, with 10 positions matching TRBD1. The CDR3 is 16 amino acids. Germline V gene data show CDR1 as SGHNT and CDR2 as YYREEE (reference sequence). V lost 9 bases and J lost 7; bases outside the gene matches: 18.